The TCR beta chain under discussion was sequenced for a study of blood T cell repertoires in COVID-19. The overall study: Both acute and convalescent COVID-19 samples were obtained from the United States, Italy and Spain. Sources were T cells, B-cell-depleted T cells, or PBMCs; the material itself was cDNA or gDNA.

Original data processing: Amplification of reference gene primers was used by the study to estimate nucleated cell counts. Using immunoSEQ multiplex PCR, the repertoire was profiled, and TCRdb retains in-frame clones only, with some absent. That table is the source of V, J and clone size, and D and trimming were worked out from the DNA. This table holds roughly 150,000 clones, around nine tenths found once. The TCR comes from a human donor in a cohort sampled during active COVID-19. The sequenced sample was peripheral blood.

The DNA for the CDR3 is TGTGCCAGCAGCTTAGAGGGACAGGGCCACGAGCAGTACTTC. Translating gives CASSLEGQGHEQYF. V usage is TRBV7-2 and J usage is TRBJ2-7; 9 positions match TRBD1. This CDR3 is 14 amino acids long. Germline CDR1 reads SGHTA; CDR2 reads FQGNSA. V gave up 1 base and J gave up 5 bases; unmatched junction bases: 3.